These T cell receptor beta chains were read from a single sample in a study of cytomegalovirus exposure and HLA in healthy donors. Assay: immunoSEQ multiplex PCR; the TCRdb copy retains only in-frame clones and omits some. Altogether 50,000 or so clones are present, 70% to 75% being singletons, with the ten largest covering about a third. Sequencing was carried out using PBMCs. Every receptor here comes from a middle-aged man in good health and CMV-seropositive. The CDR3 runs from the conserved cysteine through the conserved F or W. Each record gives: J gene, clone size, V gene, D gene, CDR3 length, CDR3 protein, CDR3 DNA. A D gene is named only where the DNA matches it firmly. The size entry is marked missing in some rows and otherwise reads once, few, many or a size class.

>TRBJ1-1|-|TRBV19|TRBD1|14
CASSMGPGQTRAFF
TGTGCCAGTAGTATGGGCCCGGGACAGACGCGAGCTTTCTTT
>TRBJ2-3|few|TRBV2|TRBD2|15
CASSLSGGARDTQYF
TGTGCCAGCAGCCTTAGCGGGGGGGCCCGGGATACGCAGTATTTT
>TRBJ1-2|-|TRBV7-9|-|16
CASSFGSAKANYGYTF
TGTGCCAGCAGCTTTGGATCAGCGAAAGCTAACTATGGCTACACCTTC
>TRBJ1-6|-|TRBV6-6|TRBD1|16
CASNTGGYSYNSPLHF
TGTGCCAGCAATACAGGGGGATACTCCTATAATTCACCCCTCCACTTT
>TRBJ2-1|-|TRBV5-4|TRBD2|16
CASSLISGGAYNEQFF
TGTGCCAGCAGCTTGATTAGCGGGGGGGCCTACAATGAGCAGTTCTTC
>TRBJ1-1|-|TRBV7-2|-|15
CASSDQAARGSEAFF
TGTGCCAGCAGCGATCAGGCCGCCCGAGGGTCTGAAGCTTTCTTT
>TRBJ2-7|-|TRBV21-1|-|13
CASSKLTVYEQYF
TGTGCCAGCAGCAAGTTGACAGTCTACGAGCAGTACTTC
>TRBJ1-4|-|TRBV7-2|TRBD1|15
CASSPRTGEGEKLFF
TGTGCCAGCAGCCCACGGACAGGGGAGGGTGAAAAACTGTTTTTT
>TRBJ2-1|-|TRBV14|TRBD1|15
CASSQRGAGQAPIVF
TGTGCCAGCAGCCAGAGGGGAGCAGGACAGGCCCCAATAGTCTTC
>TRBJ2-7|-|TRBV29-1|-|12
CSVVEDFYEQYF
TGCAGCGTTGTCGAGGACTTCTACGAGCAGTACTTC
>TRBJ1-1|once|TRBV29-1|-|15
CSVEVRVRMNTEAFF
TGCAGCGTTGAAGTCAGGGTGAGGATGAACACTGAAGCTTTCTTT
>TRBJ1-3|few|TRBV19|-|14
CASSSAGAGNTIYF
TGTGCCAGTAGTTCAGCGGGAGCTGGAAACACCATATATTTT
>TRBJ2-1|-|TRBV5-4|-|16
CASSSQTRTANNEQFF
TGTGCCAGCAGTTCTCAAACCCGGACAGCCAACAATGAGCAGTTCTTC
>TRBJ2-5|-|TRBV5-1|TRBD1|16
CASRAGPGTGQETQYF
TGCGCCAGTAGAGCGGGGCCCGGGACAGGGCAAGAGACCCAGTACTTC
>TRBJ1-3|-|TRBV18|-|19
CASSPLTPIKGGVGNTIYF
TGTGCCAGCTCACCGTTAACACCGATCAAGGGAGGGGTAGGAAACACCATATATTTT
>TRBJ1-2|once|TRBV29-1|TRBD1|12
CSVGWTGYGYTF
TGCAGCGTTGGCTGGACAGGCTATGGCTACACCTTC
>TRBJ1-2|-|TRBV6-6|TRBD1|13
CASSPTGDYGYTF
TGTGCCAGCAGTCCTACAGGGGACTATGGCTACACCTTC
>TRBJ2-3|-|TRBV7-7|TRBD1|15
CASSLDRGSTDTQYF
TGTGCTAGCAGCTTAGACAGGGGGAGCACAGATACGCAGTATTTT
>TRBJ1-5|-|TRBV6-1|TRBD1|17
CASSERTGGYSNQPQHF
TGTGCCAGCAGTGAGAGGACAGGAGGGTATAGCAATCAGCCCCAGCATTTT
>TRBJ1-3|-|TRBV6-5|-|14
CASSQGGVGNTIYF
TGTGCCAGCAGTCAAGGAGGGGTTGGAAACACCATATATTTT
>TRBJ1-1|few|TRBV28|TRBD1|12
CASSKLTGEAFF
TGTGCCAGCAGTAAATTAACAGGGGAGGCTTTCTTT
>TRBJ1-1|-|TRBV5-1|-|14
CASSLDGTSTEAFF
TGCGCCAGCAGCTTGGACGGGACTTCCACTGAAGCTTTCTTT
>TRBJ1-1|few|TRBV4-3|-|16
CASSRGRTNLNTEAFF
TGCGCCAGCAGCCGGGGCAGGACCAACTTGAACACTGAAGCTTTCTTT
>TRBJ2-2|once|TRBV6-5|TRBD2|16
CASSYPDRGVTGELFF
TGTGCCAGCAGTTACCCGGACCGGGGGGTCACCGGGGAGCTGTTTTTT
>TRBJ2-7|-|TRBV4-1|TRBD1|16
CASSQGQGGLFYEQYF
TGCGCCAGCAGCCAAGGGCAAGGGGGCCTTTTCTACGAGCAGTACTTC
>TRBJ2-3|-|TRBV7-2|TRBD2|16
CASSPLAGARTDTQYF
TGTGCCAGCAGCCCCTTAGCGGGGGCCCGCACAGATACGCAGTATTTT
>TRBJ1-1|-|TRBV5-1|TRBD1|15
CASSSGTGGGTEAFF
TGCGCCAGCAGCTCCGGGACAGGGGGCGGCACTGAAGCTTTCTTT
>TRBJ1-5|few|TRBV6-6|-|14
CASSYGGPGQPQHF
TGTGCCAGCAGTTACGGGGGCCCTGGGCAGCCCCAGCATTTT
>TRBJ1-1|-|TRBV5-1|-|16
CASSLGLGARGAEAFF
TGCGCCAGCAGCTTGGGATTGGGGGCCCGGGGCGCTGAAGCTTTCTTT
>TRBJ2-7|-|TRBV4-1|TRBD2|15
CASSPSGGRSYEQYF
TGCGCCAGCAGCCCTAGCGGGGGACGCTCCTACGAGCAGTACTTC
>TRBJ2-3|-|TRBV19|TRBD2|13
CASRVAGADTQYF
TGTGCCAGCAGAGTAGCGGGGGCAGATACGCAGTATTTT
>TRBJ1-1|few|TRBV28|-|15
CASSTGGEGNTEAFF
TGTGCCAGCAGTACCGGAGGGGAAGGGAACACTGAAGCTTTCTTT
>TRBJ1-6|-|TRBV6-4|TRBD1|15
CASSRTGGDNSPLHF
TGTGCCAGCAGTCGGACAGGGGGCGATAATTCACCCCTCCACTTT
>TRBJ2-3|few|TRBV9|TRBD2|16
CASSVGGGVSTDTQYF
TGTGCCAGCAGCGTAGGGGGAGGGGTGAGCACAGATACGCAGTATTTT
>TRBJ1-2|-|TRBV9|-|18
CASSVGEAGTHTNYGYTF
TGTGCCAGCAGCGTAGGGGAGGCAGGGACCCACACTAACTATGGCTACACCTTC
>TRBJ2-2|-|TRBV5-1|-|16
CASSLAEVGNTGELFF
TGCGCCAGCAGCTTGGCCGAGGTGGGGAACACCGGGGAGCTGTTTTTT
>TRBJ2-7|-|TRBV4-2|TRBD2|15
CASSPSTYSGGYNYF
TGTGCCAGCAGCCCCTCAACTTATAGCGGGGGGTATAACTACTTC
>TRBJ2-1|few|TRBV6-5|TRBD2|15
CASRERGGNYNEQFF
TGTGCCAGCAGGGAGCGGGGGGGGAACTACAATGAGCAGTTCTTC
>TRBJ2-2|-|TRBV7-6|TRBD1|18
CASSTRGTGGPNTGELFF
TGTGCCAGCAGCACAAGGGGGACAGGGGGACCAAACACCGGGGAGCTGTTTTTT
>TRBJ2-7|-|TRBV4-1|-|15
CASSQGAGLPYEQYF
TGCGCCAGCAGCCAAGGTGCGGGACTTCCCTACGAGCAGTACTTC
>TRBJ2-6|-|TRBV7-2|-|14
CASSAISGANVLTF
TGTGCCAGCAGCGCGATCTCTGGGGCCAACGTCCTGACTTTC
>TRBJ1-1|-|TRBV6-6|TRBD1|12
CASRATGTEAFF
TGTGCCAGCAGGGCGACAGGGACTGAAGCTTTCTTT
>TRBJ2-3|few|TRBV27|-|16
CASSWGSGGFTDTQYF
TGTGCCAGCAGTTGGGGTAGCGGAGGATTCACAGATACGCAGTATTTT
>TRBJ1-1|-|TRBV18|-|15
CASSPRQTLNTEAFF
TGTGCCAGCTCACCAAGACAGACTTTGAACACTGAAGCTTTCTTT
>TRBJ1-2|few|TRBV7-2|TRBD1|15
CASTPGTGGTYGYTF
TGTGCCAGCACCCCTGGGACAGGGGGCACCTATGGCTACACCTTC
>TRBJ2-1|-|TRBV5-4|-|17
CASSPGSSGGKYNEQFF
TGTGCCAGCAGCCCCGGGAGTAGCGGTGGCAAATACAATGAGCAGTTCTTC
>TRBJ2-5|-|TRBV5-1|TRBD1|14
CASSSSGGGETQYF
TGCGCCAGCAGCTCATCAGGGGGCGGGGAGACCCAGTACTTC
>TRBJ2-3|-|TRBV9|-|13
CASSYGGTDTQYF
TGTGCCAGCAGCTACGGGGGCACAGATACGCAGTATTTT
>TRBJ1-6|-|TRBV19|TRBD1|15
CASSATTGEASPLHF
TGTGCCAGTTCTGCCACGACAGGGGAAGCCTCACCCCTCCACTTT
>TRBJ2-7|-|TRBV27|-|13
CASSLMTTYEQYF
TGTGCCAGCAGTTTAATGACAACCTACGAGCAGTACTTC
>TRBJ1-1|-|TRBV18|-|12
CASSPPQDEAFF
TGTGCCAGCTCACCACCCCAGGATGAAGCTTTCTTT
>TRBJ1-2|few|TRBV10-2|-|14
CASSYSGSNYGYTF
TGCGCCAGCAGTTACAGTGGATCTAACTATGGCTACACCTTC
>TRBJ1-2|-|TRBV30|TRBD1|15
CAWSRGQGVNYGYTF
TGTGCCTGGAGTCGGGGACAGGGTGTAAACTATGGCTACACCTTC
>TRBJ1-5|-|TRBV6-5|TRBD1|15
CASRSGQASNQPQHF
TGTGCCAGCAGGTCAGGACAGGCAAGCAATCAGCCCCAGCATTTT